This T cell receptor beta chain originates from a study of T cells after yellow fever vaccination. Study background: SMART-Seq v4 Ultra Low Input prepared libraries from low-cell fractions. The study, taken as a whole, reports: Clonotypes shared by both compartments, CD4 and CD8, made up a small share.

They built TCR cDNA with 5'RACE template switching, a step that put in a universal primer site and UMIs. TCRdb used MiXCR to reprocess the 5' RACE reads, holding one entry per CDR3 protein. The data hold about 160,000 distinct CDR3 sequences, with about 7% observed a single time. About this clonotype itself: Antigen unknown.

Trimming left V 6 bases short and J 4 bases short, with 18 bases between. The germline gives CDR1 DFQATT, CDR2 SNEGSKA (reference sequence). The CDR3 sequence is 14 residues long. The TCR originated in a man aged 18 to 35 who received the YFV17D yellow fever vaccine. Sequenced here: CD4+ T cells sorted from PBMCs, sampled more than 4 days after the first yellow fever vaccination. V gene TRBV20-1 combines with J gene TRBJ1-1; tentative D call: TRBD1 (6 bases). The CDR3 DNA reads as TGCAGTGCGCCTCTCTCCCAGGGGCCCACTGAAGCTTTCTTT. Translation: CSAPLSQGPTEAFF.